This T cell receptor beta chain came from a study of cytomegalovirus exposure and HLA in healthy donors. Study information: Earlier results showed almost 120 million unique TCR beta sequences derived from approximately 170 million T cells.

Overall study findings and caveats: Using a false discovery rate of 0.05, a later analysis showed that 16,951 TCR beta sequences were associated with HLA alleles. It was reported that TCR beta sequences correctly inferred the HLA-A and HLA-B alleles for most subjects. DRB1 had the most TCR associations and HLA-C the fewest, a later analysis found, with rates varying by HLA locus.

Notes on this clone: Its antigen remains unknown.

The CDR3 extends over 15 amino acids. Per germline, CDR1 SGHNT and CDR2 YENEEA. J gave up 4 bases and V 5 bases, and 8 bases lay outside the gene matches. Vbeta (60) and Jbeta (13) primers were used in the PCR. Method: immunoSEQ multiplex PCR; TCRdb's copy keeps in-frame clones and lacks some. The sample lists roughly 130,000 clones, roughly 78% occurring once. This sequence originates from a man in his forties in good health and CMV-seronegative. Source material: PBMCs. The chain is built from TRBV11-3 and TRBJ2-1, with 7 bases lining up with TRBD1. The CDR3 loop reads CASSETGTVYNEQFF. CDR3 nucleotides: TGTGCCAGCAGCGAGACCGGGACAGTATACAATGAGCAGTTCTTC.